The sample holds a few counts of the clone carrying this TCR beta chain. The CDR3 is 15 amino acids. V gave up 5 bases and J gave up 3 bases, with 16 bases separating them. CDR1 SGHAT and CDR2 FQNNGV come from the germline V gene. This sample stems from a study of blood T cell repertoires in COVID-19. Authors' processing steps: Amplification from reference gene primers served as the basis for estimated nucleated cell counts. This table comes from immunoSEQ multiplex PCR, and its TCRdb copy is limited to in-frame clones, with some not included. The V and J calls and clone size are taken from that table; D and trimming were inferred from the DNA. The sample carries about 21,000 clones, roughly 80% recorded once.

What was sequenced was peripheral blood. This TCR was recovered from a man between 60 and 70 years old with active COVID-19. The genes are TRBV11-2 and TRBJ1-1; perhaps TRBD1 as D (6 bases). The CDR3 DNA reads as TGTGCCAGCAGCGGACTTGGGGGGGCAGACACTGAAGCTTTCTTT. As protein: CASSGLGGADTEAFF.